These T cell receptor beta chains were read from a single sample in a study of blood T cell repertoires in COVID-19. Assay used: immunoSEQ multiplex PCR; TCRdb lists only in-frame clones, some missing. The sample yields 300,000 to 350,000 clones, 85% to 95% seen once. The material sequenced was PBMCs or T cells enriched from blood (not recorded which). The receptors here all came from a woman aged 30 to 39 who had been exposed to COVID-19. CDR3s include the opening cysteine and the closing phenylalanine or tryptophan. Each record gives: V gene, CDR3 protein.

TRBV6-5 | CASSYNDRSNEKLFF
TRBV6-2/TRBV6-3 | CASSYGPAAEQFF
TRBV5-4 | CASSSRAGVEKLFF
TRBV7-8 | CASSPQAVLGNTIYF
TRBV7-2 | CASSSLGAPGEKLFF
TRBV30 | CAWSVQADTQYF
TRBV7-2 | CASSWLKGGAFF
TRBV6-1 | CASSETGYSPLHF
TRBV2 | CASRKMLGRNQPQHF
TRBV18 | CASSPPTGVKWGTDTQYF
TRBV4-1 | CASSQEGRGRGPLHF
TRBV6-4 | CASSTIRTGGEATNEKLFF
TRBV13 | CASSLDEKGRGWAEAFF
TRBV12-3/TRBV12-4 | CASRGTADTQYF
TRBV5-1 | CASGGGTIYEQYF
TRBV30 | CAWTGGFSTDTQYF
TRBV6-8 | CASSRETQYF
TRBV6-5 | CASRGGMSTEAFF
TRBV2 | CASSGGGDEKLFF
TRBV5-6 | CASSWETGPKRYGYTF
TRBV9 | CASSEKDRPYQETQYF
TRBV7-2 | CASSPGPGLEYF
TRBV4-1 | CASSHAGQRYGYTF
TRBV2 | CASSEEGPYGYTF
TRBV6-6 | CASSFVEQPQHF
TRBV15 | CATSLSPSYEQYF
TRBV2 | CASSVTALGAFF
TRBV19 | CASSVLGAGTEAFF
TRBV11-3 | CASSLRPGLQDLTDTQYF
TRBV4-1 | CASSQERGRGREKLFF
TRBV7-6 | CASSFSAGGETQYF
TRBV27 | CASSFWGQGRLEAFF
TRBV7-9 | CASSLTGDPNTEAFF
TRBV7-9 | CASSSRDSEAFF
TRBV7-2 | CASSLAGLAGETQYF
TRBV7-2 | CASSVQRTDTQYF
TRBV6-5 | CATGESTDTQYF
TRBV5-1 | CASSLPGGGYTF
TRBV3-1/TRBV3-2 | CASSSNNGVLDF
TRBV10-1 | CASSESNGGGYEQYF
TRBV19 | CASSARTGRNTEAFF
TRBV3-1/TRBV3-2 | CASSQDRGTGINEQYF
TRBV9 | CASSVRGGTVYEQYF
TRBV14 | CATTGWDNRRSGNTIYF
TRBV18 | CASSPESPGIGSGNTIYF
TRBV24-1 | CATSWRDQPQHF
TRBV7-9 | CASSLGAGGLEKLFF
TRBV5-1 | CASSLAGYGNTIYF